The entry that follows covers one T cell receptor (beta chain) sequence. V lost 0 bases and J lost 5; bases outside the gene matches: 0. The CDR3 loop spans 13 amino acids. Germline CDR1 reads MGHRA; CDR2 reads YSYEKL. TCRdb's copy holds only in-frame clones and misses some; the assay was immunoSEQ multiplex PCR. The sample contains about 210,000 clones, 70% to 85% of which appear only once. The sample is drawn from a study of blood T cell repertoires in COVID-19. The overall study: The analysed material was cDNA or gDNA that came from T cells, B-cell-depleted T cells, or PBMCs.

Sequencing input: peripheral blood. This receptor was obtained from a woman aged 80 or over with COVID-19, enrolled during active disease. The V gene is TRBV4-1, the J gene TRBJ1-2, with 7 bases that match TRBD1. CDR3 in amino acids: CASSQETGYGYTF. In nucleotides, the CDR3 is TGCGCCAGCAGCCAAGAGACAGGGTATGGCTACACCTTC.